The text below deals with one T cell receptor (beta chain). TCRdb's table, derived via immunoSEQ multiplex PCR, lists solely in-frame clones and lacks some. The sample gives some 500,000 clones, over 75% of which show up once; 1.8% is in the top ten. The data are from a study of blood T cell repertoires in COVID-19. Study context: COVID-19 samples from acute and convalescent phases originated in the United States, Italy and Spain.

CDR1 and CDR2 (germline): SNHLY, FYNNEI. Trimming took 6 bases from V and 5 from J; bases not matched to a gene: 0. The length of the CDR3 is 12 residues. Participants came from some 23 US areas, aged roughly 18 to 89 years. Either two negative PCRs, clearance, or symptom resolution qualified Cohort 3 donors as recovered. This chain uses TRBV2 with TRBJ2-2; 7 positions agree with TRBD2. Sample: PBMCs or T cells enriched from blood (not recorded which). The sequence was collected from a woman in her thirties or forties who had recovered from COVID-19. DNA for the CDR3: TGTGCCAGCAGACTAGCGACCGGGGAGCTGTTTTTT. Translating gives CASRLATGELFF.